The next 19 T cell receptor beta chains were all read from a single sample in a study of shared clonotypes between healthy human individuals. Using immunoSEQ multiplex PCR, the repertoire was profiled, and TCRdb retains in-frame clones only, with some absent. The sample includes roughly 2,000,000 clones, about 93% seen only once; the top ten take around 1.7%. Terminally differentiated effector memory CD45RA+ cells were excluded by CCR7 positive selection of CD45RO-negative cells. Specimen: naive CD8+ T cells from PBMCs. The source is a young man in good health. Some clones in this sample may be carry-over from other donors' samples.

To note about this clone: Other DNA sequences of this sample code for an identical CDR3. The chain has TRBV5-6 and TRBJ2-7, with 7 bases aligning to TRBD1. J gave up 3 bases and V 2 bases, and 2 bases lay outside the gene matches. Germline V gene lookup returns CDR1 SGHDT and CDR2 YYEEEE. The CDR3 length is 13 residues. The CDR3 loop is CASSFGTVYEQYF. The CDR3 bases are TGTGCCAGCAGCTTCGGGACAGTCTACGAGCAGTACTTC.

The chain uses TRBV7-9 and TRBJ1-3, with 12 bases fitting TRBD1. The CDR3 sequence is 16 residues long. Germline loops: CDR1 SEHNR, CDR2 FQNEAQ (reference sequence). V shed 5 bases and J 2 bases; nucleotides not matched to a gene: 4. The CDR3, as DNA: TGTGCCAGCAGCCTTGGGACAGGGGGCACTGGAAACACCATATATTTT. It translates to CASSLGTGGTGNTIYF.

This clone was observed a handful of times. The chain uses TRBV7-9 and TRBJ1-2; the D is unclear. This CDR3 spans 13 amino acids. The germline V and J ends were trimmed by 6 bases and 6 bases, with 14 bases remaining between them. Looked up from germline, CDR1 is SEHNR and CDR2 is FQNEAQ (reference sequence). In DNA form, the CDR3 reads TGTGCCAGCAGGCTCCTGCAGGCTGATGGCTACACCTTC. It translates to CASRLLQADGYTF.

This clone was counted a single time. The V and J genes are TRBV19 and TRBJ2-7, with 9 positions matching TRBD2. This CDR3 region has 14 residues. The germline CDR1 and CDR2 sequences are LNHDA and SQIVND (reference sequence). With 4 bases clipped from V and 2 bases from J, the junction kept 3 bases outside the gene matches. CDR3 protein: CASSNSGSPYEQYF. CDR3 nucleotides: TGTGCCAGTAGTAATAGCGGGAGCCCCTACGAGCAGTACTTC.

This rearrangement joins TRBV5-1 to TRBJ2-1; TRBD2 matches 7 bases. Germline CDR1 and CDR2: SGHRS and YFSETQ. This CDR3 region has 15 residues. J gave up 0 bases and V 4 bases, and 4 bases lay outside the gene matches. CDR3 bases: TGCGCCAGCAGCCCGGGAGGAAGCTCCTACAATGAGCAGTTCTTC. As protein: CASSPGGSSYNEQFF. Filled out from reference TRBV5-1 and TRBJ2-1, the complete variable domain reads KAGVTQTPRYLIKTRGQQVTLSCSPISGHRSVSWYQQTPGQGLQFLFEYFSETQRNKGNFPGRFSGRQFSNSRSEMNVSTLELGDSALYLCASSPGGSSYNEQFFGPGTRLTVL.

This chain joins TRBV19 and TRBJ2-7, with 7 bases lining up with TRBD1. Germline V gene data show CDR1 as LNHDA and CDR2 as SQIVND (reference sequence). Unmatched junction bases numbered 7, after V lost 9 bases and J lost 2 bases. The CDR3 is 13 residues long. The CDR3: CASKPRGTYEQYF. CDR3 nucleotide sequence: TGTGCCAGCAAACCCAGGGGGACCTACGAGCAGTACTTC.

V gene TRBV11-2 combines with J gene TRBJ2-2, with D perhaps matching TRBD2 (5 bases). Germline V gene lookup returns CDR1 SGHAT and CDR2 FQNNGV. V was trimmed by 6 bases and J by 1 base, leaving 15 bases between them. The CDR3 is 16 residues long. CDR3 loop: CASRLREGKNTGELFF. CDR3 bases: TGTGCCAGCAGACTCAGAGAGGGAAAGAACACCGGGGAGCTGTTTTTT.

The chain joins TRBV7-7 to TRBJ2-1; TRBD2 matches 11 bases. This CDR3 spans 18 amino acids. Germline V gives CDR1 SSHAT, CDR2 FNYEAQ (reference sequence). V shed 5 bases and J 9 bases; nucleotides not matched to a gene: 18. DNA for the CDR3: TGTGCCAGCAGCCCCCGTGCCGGGACTAGCGGAAGGGTTGGTGAGCAGTTCTTC. This sequence encodes CASSPRAGTSGRVGEQFF.

The rearrangement links TRBV7-9 to TRBJ2-3; possibly TRBD2 for D (7 bases). Trimming cost V 3 bases and J 2 bases, with 15 bases left between them. CDR1 and CDR2 from the germline V gene are SEHNR and FQNEAQ (reference sequence). The CDR3 is 16 residues long. The CDR3 sequence is CASSFLRGGHTDTQYF. The CDR3 DNA follows: TGTGCCAGCAGCTTCTTGAGGGGGGGACACACAGATACGCAGTATTTT.

About this clone itself: The sample contains more than one DNA sequence encoding this CDR3. V gene TRBV28 combines with J gene TRBJ1-1; 7 positions match TRBD1. Germline V gene data show CDR1 as MDHEN and CDR2 as SYDVKM. Losses at the gene ends were 6 bases for V and 4 bases for J; bases not matched to a gene: 5. The CDR3 is made up of 13 amino acids. CDR3 nucleotides: TGTGCCAGCAGCCGAGCAGGGGGCACTGAAGCTTTCTTT. This translates into CASSRAGGTEAFF.

This chain uses TRBV7-3 with TRBJ1-2; possible D gene TRBD1, 6 bases. This CDR3 is built from 15 residues. Germline CDR1 and CDR2: SGHTA and FQGTGA. V was shortened by 5 bases and J by 4 bases, with 17 bases between the two germline ends. CDR3 sequence: CASSLGHHEGYGYTF. The CDR3 DNA is TGTGCCAGCAGCCTGGGACATCACGAAGGCTATGGCTACACCTTC.

This clone was seen more than once but under ten times. Other DNA sequences in the sample encode the same CDR3. The chain is built from TRBV6-6 and TRBJ2-5, with 8 bases identical to TRBD2. This CDR3 is built from 14 residues. J lost 5 bases, V lost 5 bases, and 7 bases had no gene match. Germline CDR1 is MNHNY and CDR2 is SVGAGI (reference sequence). The CDR3 DNA follows: TGTGCCAGCAGTCCCTCGCCGGGGGGGGAGACCCAGTACTTC. Its translation: CASSPSPGGETQYF.

The chain employs TRBV2 and TRBJ2-7; a weak D match, TRBD1 (5 bases). Trimming shortened V by 7 bases and J by 3 bases, and 16 bases separated the two germline ends. The germline CDR1 and CDR2 sequences are SNHLY and FYNNEI. The CDR3 covers 14 residues. The CDR3 is CASIEGRALYEQYF. CDR3 DNA: TGTGCCAGCATAGAAGGCAGGGCCCTCTACGAGCAGTACTTC. Variable domain in full (rest from reference TRBV2 and TRBJ2-7): EPEVTQTPSHQVTQMGQEVILRCVPISNHLYFYWYRQILGQKVEFLVSFYNNEISEKSEIFDDQFSVERPDGSNFTLKIRSTKLEDSAMYFCASIEGRALYEQYFGPGTRLTVT.

This clone was seen only once. The same CDR3 is also encoded by other DNA sequences in this sample. V is TRBV5-6 and J is TRBJ2-2; D unresolved. Trimming pared 6 bases from V and 7 bases from J, leaving 7 bases between. Germline V gene data show CDR1 as SGHDT and CDR2 as YYEEEE. The CDR3 is 11 residues long. CDR3 bases: TGTGCCAGCACCTTAGGCGGGGAGCTGTTTTTT. It yields the protein CASTLGGELFF.

The V gene is TRBV7-7, the J gene TRBJ2-7; D might be TRBD2 (5 bases). Germline V CDR1 and CDR2: SSHAT, FNYEAQ (reference sequence). V gave up 2 bases and J gave up 5 bases, with 10 bases separating them. The length of the CDR3 is 13 residues. The CDR3 sequence: CASSLSLAHEQYF. CDR3 in DNA: TGTGCCAGCAGCTTAAGCCTAGCCCACGAGCAGTACTTC. The full variable domain, in which reference TRBV7-7 and TRBJ2-7 provide the parts outside the CDR3, is GAGVSQSPRYKVTKRGQDVTLRCDPISSHATLYWYQQALGQGPEFLTYFNYEAQPDKSGLPSDRFSAERPEGSISTLTIQRTEQRDSAMYRCASSLSLAHEQYFGPGTRLTVT.

Regarding this clone: This specimen includes other DNA sequences encoding the same CDR3. The J gene is TRBJ2-7, the V gene TRBV19, with a tentative D call TRBD1 (5 bases). The CDR3 loop spans 14 amino acids. Trimming pared 4 bases from V and 1 base from J, leaving 11 bases between. The germline CDR1 and CDR2 sequences are LNHDA and SQIVND (reference sequence). The CDR3 DNA sequence: TGTGCCAGTAGTACAGGGTTAGGGTCCTACGAGCAGTACTTC. Its protein product is CASSTGLGSYEQYF.

The rearrangement uses TRBV6-1 and TRBJ1-1; D gene uncertain. Trimming stripped 3 bases from V and 3 bases from J, with 11 bases between. The CDR3 totals 14 residues. Germline V CDR1 and CDR2: MNHNS, SASEGT. The CDR3 spells CASSDAHSHTEAFF. The CDR3 DNA reads as TGTGCCAGCAGTGACGCCCACTCTCACACTGAAGCTTTCTTT.

CDR3 nucleotides: TGTGCCAGCAGCTTCGGAACAGGGGTCACTGAAGCTTTCTTT. This gives the protein CASSFGTGVTEAFF. The V gene is TRBV7-8, the J gene TRBJ1-1; the match to TRBD1 covers 7 bases. CDR3 length: 14 amino acids. Germline trimming cut 3 bases from V and 4 bases from J; bases unmatched to any gene: 5. Germline V gene lookup returns CDR1 SGHVS and CDR2 FQNEAQ. Together with reference TRBV7-8 and TRBJ1-1, the CDR3 gives the full variable domain: GAGVSQSPRYKVAKRGQDVALRCDPISGHVSLFWYQQALGQGPEFLTYFQNEAQLDKSGLPSDRFFAERPEGSVSTLKIQRTQQEDSAVYLCASSFGTGVTEAFFGQGTRLTVV.

This chain uses TRBV27 with TRBJ2-7; the D is unclear. CDR3 length: 12 residues. Germline CDR1 is MNHEY and CDR2 is SMNVEV (reference sequence). V was pared by 2 bases and J by 3 bases, with 5 bases between. CDR3 amino acids: CASSLLNYEQYF. The CDR3 region has the DNA TGTGCCAGCAGTTTACTCAACTACGAGCAGTACTTC.